This TCR beta chain derives from a study of blood T cell repertoires in COVID-19. Whole-study context: Samples representing acute and convalescent COVID-19 were sourced from the United States, Italy and Spain. PBMCs, B-cell-depleted T cells, or T cells provided the cDNA or gDNA that made up the material.

Germline loops: CDR1 ENHRY, CDR2 SYGVKD. Trimming took 3 bases from V and 1 from J; bases not matched to a gene: 3. This CDR3 is built from 15 residues. Authors' analysis steps: Amplification of reference gene primers provided the estimated nucleated cell counts. Sequenced by immunoSEQ multiplex PCR; TCRdb stores in-frame clones only, minus some. That table supplies the V and J calls and clone size; D and trimming were determined from the DNA. The data show roughly 190,000 clones, 88% seen once. This sequence joins TRBV10-3 and TRBJ2-5; 9 nucleotides line up with TRBD1. This receptor was obtained from a human donor in a cohort sampled during active COVID-19. The sequenced sample consisted of peripheral blood. CDR3 DNA: TGTGCCATCAGTGAACAGGGGGCCCTCCAAGAGACCCAGTACTTC. Its protein is CAISEQGALQETQYF.